This T cell receptor (beta chain) emerged from a study of beta chain features in type 1 diabetes. What was sequenced were expressed TCRB transcripts, since all of the isolated RNA had been reverse transcribed. Produced via immunoSEQ multiplex PCR; TCRdb's table is partial and in-frame only. Altogether about 410,000 clones are present, roughly 14% being singletons, with the ten largest covering approximately 0.035%. The receptor's source is a man aged 30 to 39 in good health. The sequencing input was naive CD4+ T cells from blood.

Here the CDR3 DNA reads TGTGCCAGCAGCGTAGAGGCGGGAGCCGGTGAGCAGTTCTTC. As protein: CASSVEAGAGEQFF. The rearrangement joins TRBV9 to TRBJ2-1; 7 positions agree with TRBD2. CDR1 and CDR2 from the germline V gene are SGDLS and YYNGEE. V was clipped by 0 bases and J by 9 bases; unmatched bases: 6. This CDR3 is 14 amino acids long.